Below, 28 T cell receptor beta chains from the same sample are listed, as sequenced in a study of Graves' ophthalmopathy and Graves' hyperthyroidism. The sequenced template was RNA, covering the TCR beta CDR3 region. HTBI primers were employed in first-round RT-PCR, then a second-round multiplex PCR followed. MiXCR, run by TCRdb on the multiplex PCR reads, gives a single entry per CDR3 protein. The data hold about 180,000 distinct CDR3 sequences, with less than 45% observed a single time. The sample consisted of peripheral blood. These receptors all come from a woman between 40 and 55 years old with Graves' ophthalmopathy.

In DNA, the CDR3 is TGTGCCAGCAGTCCTCCTCCGGGACAGGGGAGGGATAGCAATCAGCCCCAGCATTTT. Translating gives CASSPPPGQGRDSNQPQHF. The J gene is TRBJ1-5, the V gene TRBV27; 10 bases line up with TRBD1. Germline V gene sequence: CDR1 MNHEY, CDR2 SMNVEV (reference sequence). V was pared by 5 bases and J by 0 bases, with 13 bases of the junction left unmatched. This CDR3 contains 19 residues.

This clonotype was detected many times. The rearrangement uses TRBV27 and TRBJ2-4; D remains unclear. Germline loops: CDR1 MNHEY, CDR2 SMNVEV (reference sequence). The CDR3 runs to 15 residues. Between the trimmed V and J ends, which lost 6 bases and 0 bases, there was a span of 12 bases. The CDR3 coding sequence is TGTGCCAGCAGCCGGAACACGGTAGCCAAAAACATTCAGTACTTC. Translating it yields CASSRNTVAKNIQYF.

This clonotype was recorded many times. CDR3 region: CASSLPGTGGASYEQYF. The CDR3 bases are TGTGCCAGCAGCTTACCTGGGACAGGGGGTGCCTCCTACGAGCAGTACTTC. This chain connects TRBV13 to TRBJ2-7, with TRBD1 identical over 11 bases. There are 17 residues in the CDR3. The V gene's germline CDR1 is PRHDT and CDR2 FYEKMQ (reference sequence). Trimming at V came to 2 bases and at J to 0 bases, leaving 6 bases not matched to a gene. The full variable domain, its missing parts supplied by reference TRBV13 and TRBJ2-7, is AAGVIQSPRHLIKEKRETATLKCYPIPRHDTVYWYQQGPGQDPQFLISFYEKMQSDKGSIPDRFSAQQFSDYHSELNMSSLELGDSALYFCASSLPGTGGASYEQYFGPGTRLTVT.

This clonotype was counted only a few times. This rearrangement joins TRBV13 to TRBJ1-1; no firm D call. This CDR3 region has 12 residues. Trimming shortened V by 5 bases and J by 8 bases, and 12 bases separated the two germline ends. CDR1 PRHDT and CDR2 FYEKMQ come from the germline V gene (reference sequence). The CDR3 bases are TGTGCCAGCAGCGTCGCGCTCCAAGAAGCTTTCTTT. Protein sequence: CASSVALQEAFF.

The rearrangement links TRBV11-2 to TRBJ2-7; D is unresolved. This CDR3 is built from 15 residues. Deletions cut 0 bases from V and 2 bases from J, with 11 bases between. Looked up from germline, CDR1 is SGHAT and CDR2 is FQNNGV. The CDR3: CASSLDLGGPYEQYF. CDR3 bases: TGTGCCAGCAGCTTAGATCTAGGCGGTCCCTACGAGCAGTACTTC.

The V and J genes are TRBV6-5 and TRBJ1-1; D unclear. CDR3 length equals 13 residues. Germline CDR1 and CDR2: MNHEY and SVGAGI. V lost 2 bases to trimming and J lost 5 bases, with 9 bases between them. CDR3 sequence reads: CASSYTSGTEAFF. As DNA, the CDR3 is TGTGCCAGCAGTTACACCTCGGGGACTGAAGCTTTCTTT.

This clonotype was observed at least ten times. The chain links TRBV6-5 to TRBJ1-2; a weak D match, TRBD1 (5 bases). The CDR3 spans 17 residues. With 4 bases removed from V and 0 bases from J, the gap between germline ends came to 18 bases. Germline V lookup: CDR1 MNHEY, CDR2 SVGAGI. CDR3 amino acids: CASSLGQGERANYGYTF. CDR3 bases: TGTGCCAGCAGTTTAGGACAAGGCGAACGAGCTAACTATGGCTACACCTTC.

CDR3 DNA sequence: TGTGCCAGCAGCACCTCTCTGAACACTGAAGCTTTCTTT. Amino acids: CASSTSLNTEAFF. V and J are TRBV7-2 and TRBJ1-1; D is uncertain. Between the trimmed V and J ends, which lost 5 bases and 0 bases, there was a span of 7 bases. Per germline, CDR1 SGHTA and CDR2 FQGNSA. The CDR3 spans 13 residues.

This clonotype showed up many times. The chain uses TRBV6-2 or TRBV6-3 and TRBJ2-7; the D is unclear. Between the trimmed V and J ends, which lost 0 bases and 3 bases, there was a span of 9 bases. This CDR3 comprises 14 residues. The germline V gene has CDR1 MNHEY and CDR2 SVGEGT. The DNA for the CDR3 is TGTGCCAGCAGTTACTCGGTGGGCGTCTACGAGCAGTACTTC. Translating gives CASSYSVGVYEQYF.

This clonotype has ten or more counts. This rearrangement joins TRBV7-9 to TRBJ2-4, with D perhaps TRBD2 (6 bases). CDR1 is SEHNR, CDR2 FQNEAQ, per germline (reference sequence). The CDR3 runs to 15 residues. The germline V and J ends were trimmed by 1 base and 1 base, with 8 bases remaining between them. CDR3 sequence (DNA): TGTGCCAGCAGCTTAGTGGCGGGGGCCAAAAACATTCAGTACTTC. It codes for CASSLVAGAKNIQYF.

This clonotype was picked up a small number of times. CDR3 sequence: CASSYTGGSYEQYF. The CDR3 DNA reads TGTGCCAGCAGTTATACAGGGGGTTCCTACGAGCAGTACTTC. The chain employs TRBV6-5 and TRBJ2-7; 8 positions agree with TRBD1. J was trimmed by 1 base and V by 3 bases; bases with no gene match: 2. The CDR3 extends over 14 amino acids. Looked up from germline, CDR1 is MNHEY and CDR2 is SVGAGI.

This chain uses TRBV12-3 or TRBV12-4 with TRBJ2-7; D is perhaps TRBD1 (5 bases). V lost 3 bases to trimming and J lost 4 bases, with 19 bases between them. There are 16 residues in the CDR3. CDR3 amino acids: CASSFSWGSRAYEQYF. CDR3 in DNA: TGTGCCAGCAGTTTCTCCTGGGGCAGTCGGGCTTACGAGCAGTACTTC.

The CDR3 is CASIGQETQYF. The CDR3 DNA reads TGTGCCAGCATAGGGCAAGAGACCCAGTACTTC. The chain joins TRBV6-2 or TRBV6-3 to TRBJ2-5; D not certain. This CDR3 is built from 11 residues. Trimming cost V 7 bases and J 2 bases, with 5 bases left between them. The germline V gene has CDR1 MNHEY and CDR2 SVGEGT.

The sample holds many counts of this clonotype. The CDR3 sequence is CASSLADRGSEAFF. CDR3 bases: TGTGCCAGCAGCTTGGCTGACAGGGGCTCTGAAGCTTTCTTT. The genes are TRBV7-3 and TRBJ1-1; 8 nucleotides agree with TRBD1. This CDR3 region has 14 residues. Trimming at V came to 3 bases and at J to 6 bases, leaving 6 bases not matched to a gene. Germline lookup yields CDR1 SGHTA and CDR2 FQGTGA.

In its sample, this clonotype was seen many times. The junction departs from germline at one end; a sequencing error may be responsible. This chain connects TRBV6-5 to TRBJ1-5, with D hard to call. Germline-derived CDR1 and CDR2 are MNHEY and SVGAGI. This CDR3 has 12 amino acids. The CDR3 here is CASSYGNQPRHF. The CDR3 bases are TGTGCCAGCAGTTACGGCAATCAGCCCCGGCATTTT.

This clonotype occurred many times. The V and J genes are TRBV25-1 and TRBJ1-1, with a possible D match to TRBD1 (5 bases). V shed 3 bases and J shed 3 bases, with 11 bases lying between them. The CDR3 runs 14 residues. Germline V gene sequence: CDR1 MGHDK, CDR2 SYGVNS. CDR3 sequence reads: CASSEPGRDTEAFF. The CDR3 bases are TGTGCCAGCAGTGAGCCAGGGAGAGACACTGAAGCTTTCTTT.

The chain joins TRBV12-3 or TRBV12-4 to TRBJ1-1; TRBD1 agrees at 7 bases. CDR3 size: 13 residues. With V trimmed by 6 bases and J by 6 bases, 7 bases remained unmatched. The CDR3, as DNA: TGTGCCAGCAGCTTGACAGGGAATGCTGAAGCTTTCTTT. Its protein is CASSLTGNAEAFF.

This chain links TRBV7-2 with TRBJ1-1; possible D gene TRBD1, 6 bases. The CDR3 sequence is 14 residues long. Trimming left V 3 bases short and J 1 base short, with 9 bases between. Germline V CDR1 and CDR2: SGHTA, FQGNSA. As DNA, the CDR3 is TGTGCCAGCAGCTTCGCGACAGGGAACACTGAAGCTTTCTTT. This codes for CASSFATGNTEAFF.

The chain carries TRBV28 and TRBJ2-7, with unresolved D. V was pared by 4 bases and J by 3 bases, with 13 bases between. CDR3 size: 14 residues. Per germline, CDR1 MDHEN and CDR2 SYDVKM. The CDR3 sequence is CASSSRASYYEQYF. In nucleotides, the CDR3 is TGTGCCAGCAGTTCCCGGGCCTCGTACTACGAGCAGTACTTC.

The CDR3 sequence is CASSLALSSGANVLTF. The DNA for the CDR3 is TGTGCCAGCAGTTTAGCTCTTAGCTCTGGGGCCAACGTCCTGACTTTC. This chain connects TRBV12-3 or TRBV12-4 to TRBJ2-6; D remains unclear. CDR3 size: 16 residues. Trimming stripped 0 bases from V and 0 bases from J, with 6 bases between.

This clonotype showed up many times. The chain combines TRBV6-2 or TRBV6-3 with TRBJ1-1; D not certain. This CDR3 has 13 residues. CDR1 and CDR2 (germline): MNHEY, SVGEGT. V gave up 6 bases and J gave up 7 bases, with 15 bases separating them. CDR3 in DNA: TGTGCCAGCAGGCCCTCGAGGGCGGGTGAAGCTTTCTTT. Its translation is CASRPSRAGEAFF.

This clonotype appeared many times. This chain connects TRBV15 to TRBJ2-7; 12 bases line up with TRBD1. The CDR3 totals 17 residues. Per the germline V gene, CDR1 is LNHNV and CDR2 is YYDKDF (reference sequence). V was pared by 2 bases and J by 5 bases, with 10 bases of the junction left unmatched. CDR3 sequence reads: CATSRKSPGQGADEQYF. The CDR3 DNA follows: TGTGCCACCAGCAGAAAAAGTCCGGGACAGGGGGCCGACGAGCAGTACTTC.

This chain connects TRBV12-3 or TRBV12-4 to TRBJ2-2; D is possibly TRBD2 (7 bases). V lost 6 bases and J lost 4, with 18 bases in between. The CDR3 spans 16 residues. This CDR3 is CASSQRMRGPTGELFF. Written as DNA, the CDR3 is TGTGCCAGCAGCCAGAGGATGCGGGGGCCCACCGGGGAGCTGTTTTTT.

This clonotype was seen many times. J is TRBJ1-2 and V is TRBV18, with TRBD1 identical over 8 bases. Per the germline V gene, CDR1 is KGHSH and CDR2 is LQKENI. V lost 2 bases, J lost 7 bases, and 3 bases stayed unmatched. This CDR3 is built from 13 residues. The CDR3 DNA reads TGTGCCAGCTCACCAACTCAGGGGGCTGGCTACACCTTC. Amino acids: CASSPTQGAGYTF.

This clonotype came up many times. The junction differs from germline at one of its ends, possibly a read error. This chain uses TRBV5-1 with TRBJ2-7, with D perhaps matching TRBD2 (6 bases). This CDR3 comprises 16 residues. Per germline, CDR1 SGHRS and CDR2 YFSETQ. The DNA for the CDR3 is TGCGCCAGCAGCTTGGCCGGTTCGGCTAAGGTCAGGGAGGCCTCTTTC. This gives the protein CASSLAGSAKVREASF.

At least ten counts were recorded for this clonotype. The chain combines TRBV6-5 with TRBJ2-5; 14 bases align to TRBD2. The germline gives CDR1 MNHEY, CDR2 SVGAGI. Trimming took 4 bases from V and 5 from J; bases not matched to a gene: 9. This CDR3 is built from 17 residues. CDR3 protein: CASSLTSGGASGETQYF. Here the CDR3 DNA reads TGTGCCAGCAGTTTGACTAGCGGGGGGGCCTCAGGGGAGACCCAGTACTTC.

This clonotype was observed at least ten times. The chain couples TRBV7-3 to TRBJ1-6; D remains unclear. Trimming took off 1 base at V and 8 bases at J, with 6 bases between the two ends. Germline CDR1 SGHTA, CDR2 FQGTGA. This CDR3 spans 13 amino acids. CDR3 sequence reads: CASSLNMHSPLHF. Here the CDR3 DNA reads TGTGCCAGCAGCTTAAATATGCATTCACCCCTCCACTTT.

V usage is TRBV7-9 and J usage is TRBJ2-6; D is unresolved. The CDR3 runs 14 residues. V lost 3 bases and J lost 0, with 3 bases in between. The V gene's germline CDR1 is SEHNR and CDR2 FQNEAQ (reference sequence). The CDR3 DNA follows: TGTGCCAGCAGCTTCCGCTCTGGGGCCAACGTCCTGACTTTC. Its translation: CASSFRSGANVLTF. Complete variable domain (other parts from reference TRBV7-9 and TRBJ2-6): DTGVSQNPRHKITKRGQNVTFRCDPISEHNRLYWYRQTLGQGPEFLTYFQNEAQLEKSRLLSDRFSAERPKGSFSTLEIQRTEQGDSAMYLCASSFRSGANVLTFGAGSRLTVL.